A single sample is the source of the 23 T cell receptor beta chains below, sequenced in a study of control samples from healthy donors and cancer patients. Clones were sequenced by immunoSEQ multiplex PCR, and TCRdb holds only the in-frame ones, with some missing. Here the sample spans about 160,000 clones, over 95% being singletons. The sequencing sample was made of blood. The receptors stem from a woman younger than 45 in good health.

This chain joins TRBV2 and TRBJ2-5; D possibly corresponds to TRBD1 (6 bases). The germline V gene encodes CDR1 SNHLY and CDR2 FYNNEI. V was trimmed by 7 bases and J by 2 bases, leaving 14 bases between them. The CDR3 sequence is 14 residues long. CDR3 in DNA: TGTGCCAGCAACGACAGGTGGGAGCAAGAGACCCAGTACTTC. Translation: CASNDRWEQETQYF.

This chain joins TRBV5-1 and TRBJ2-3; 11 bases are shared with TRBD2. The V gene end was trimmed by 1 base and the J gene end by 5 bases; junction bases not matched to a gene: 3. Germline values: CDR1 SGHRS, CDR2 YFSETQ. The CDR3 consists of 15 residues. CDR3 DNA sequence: TGCGCCAGCAGCTTGTCCGGACTAGCGGGAGATACGCAGTATTTT. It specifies CASSLSGLAGDTQYF.

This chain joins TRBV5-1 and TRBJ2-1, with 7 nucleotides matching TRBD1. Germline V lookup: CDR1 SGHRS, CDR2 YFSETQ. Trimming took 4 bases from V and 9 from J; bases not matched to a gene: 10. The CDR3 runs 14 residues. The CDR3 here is CASSQDRTSAEQFF. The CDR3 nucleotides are TGCGCCAGCAGCCAGGACAGGACCTCGGCTGAGCAGTTCTTC. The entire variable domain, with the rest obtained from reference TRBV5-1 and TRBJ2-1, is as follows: KAGVTQTPRYLIKTRGQQVTLSCSPISGHRSVSWYQQTPGQGLQFLFEYFSETQRNKGNFPGRFSGRQFSNSRSEMNVSTLELGDSALYLCASSQDRTSAEQFFGPGTRLTVL.

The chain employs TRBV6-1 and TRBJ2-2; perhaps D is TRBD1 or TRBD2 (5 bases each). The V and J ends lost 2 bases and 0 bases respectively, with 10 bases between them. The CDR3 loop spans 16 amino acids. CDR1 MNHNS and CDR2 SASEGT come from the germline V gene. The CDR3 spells CASSEHGTSNTGELFF. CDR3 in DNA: TGTGCCAGCAGTGAACACGGGACCTCGAACACCGGGGAGCTGTTTTTT.

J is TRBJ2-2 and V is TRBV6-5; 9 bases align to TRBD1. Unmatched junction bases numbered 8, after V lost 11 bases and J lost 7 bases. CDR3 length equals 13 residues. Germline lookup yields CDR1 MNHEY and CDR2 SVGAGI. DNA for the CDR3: TGTGCCGGAACAGGGGGCCTGAACGGGGAGCTGTTTTTT. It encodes CAGTGGLNGELFF.

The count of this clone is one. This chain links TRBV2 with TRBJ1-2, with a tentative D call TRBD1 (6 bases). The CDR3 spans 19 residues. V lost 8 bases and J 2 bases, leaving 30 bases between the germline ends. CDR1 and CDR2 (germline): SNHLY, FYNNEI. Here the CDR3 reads CASRARGTKQNSDNYGYTF. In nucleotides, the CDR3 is TGTGCCAGCCGGGCTAGGGGGACAAAGCAAAATTCTGACAACTATGGCTACACCTTC.

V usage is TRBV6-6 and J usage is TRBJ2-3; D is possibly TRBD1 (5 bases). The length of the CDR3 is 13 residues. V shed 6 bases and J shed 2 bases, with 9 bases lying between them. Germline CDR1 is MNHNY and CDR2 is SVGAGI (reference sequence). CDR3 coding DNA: TGTGCCAGCAGCCCCAGGGCCACAGATACGCAGTATTTT. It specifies CASSPRATDTQYF.

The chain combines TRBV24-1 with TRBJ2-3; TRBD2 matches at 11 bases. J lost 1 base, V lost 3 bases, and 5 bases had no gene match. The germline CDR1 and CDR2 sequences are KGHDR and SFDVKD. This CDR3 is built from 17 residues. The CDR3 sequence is CATSDPTGLAGTDTQYF. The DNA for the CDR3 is TGTGCCACCAGTGATCCGACGGGACTAGCGGGCACAGATACGCAGTATTTT.

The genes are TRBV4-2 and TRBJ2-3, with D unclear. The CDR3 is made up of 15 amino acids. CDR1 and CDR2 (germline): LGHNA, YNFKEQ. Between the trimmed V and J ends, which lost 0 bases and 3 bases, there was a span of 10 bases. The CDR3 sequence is CASSQEAGRTDTQYF. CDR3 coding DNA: TGTGCCAGCAGCCAAGAGGCAGGAAGGACAGATACGCAGTATTTT.

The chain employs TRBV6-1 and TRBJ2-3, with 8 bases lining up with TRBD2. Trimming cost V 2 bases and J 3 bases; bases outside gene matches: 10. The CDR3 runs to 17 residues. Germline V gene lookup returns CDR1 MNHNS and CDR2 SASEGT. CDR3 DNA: TGTGCCAGCAGTGAATCGCGGGGGGCGGCTCGTACAGATACGCAGTATTTT. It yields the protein CASSESRGAARTDTQYF.

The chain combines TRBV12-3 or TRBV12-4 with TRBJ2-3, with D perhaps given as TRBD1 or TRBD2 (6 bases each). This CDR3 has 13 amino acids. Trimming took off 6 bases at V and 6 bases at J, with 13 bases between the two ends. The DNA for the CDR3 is TGTGCCAGCAGGGATGGGGGGCGTGATACGCAGTATTTT. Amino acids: CASRDGGRDTQYF.

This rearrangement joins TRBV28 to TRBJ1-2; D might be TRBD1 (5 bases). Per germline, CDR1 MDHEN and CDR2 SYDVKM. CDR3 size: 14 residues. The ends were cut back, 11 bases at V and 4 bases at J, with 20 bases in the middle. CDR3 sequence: CAANRGGDLYGYTF. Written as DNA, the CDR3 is TGTGCCGCCAATCGGGGGGGGGACCTCTATGGCTACACCTTC.

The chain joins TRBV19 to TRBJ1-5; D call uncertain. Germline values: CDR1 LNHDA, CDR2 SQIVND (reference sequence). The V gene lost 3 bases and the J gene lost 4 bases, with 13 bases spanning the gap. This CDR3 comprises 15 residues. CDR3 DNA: TGTGCCAGTAGTATTAACCGGGCGTCAAATCAGCCCCAGCATTTT. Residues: CASSINRASNQPQHF.

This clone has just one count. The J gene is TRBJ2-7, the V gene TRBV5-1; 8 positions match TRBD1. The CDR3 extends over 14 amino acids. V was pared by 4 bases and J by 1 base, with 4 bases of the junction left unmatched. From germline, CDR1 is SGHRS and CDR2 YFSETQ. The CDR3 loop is CASSEQGVSYEQYF. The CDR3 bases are TGCGCCAGCAGCGAACAGGGGGTTTCCTACGAGCAGTACTTC. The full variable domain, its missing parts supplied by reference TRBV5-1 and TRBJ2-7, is KAGVTQTPRYLIKTRGQQVTLSCSPISGHRSVSWYQQTPGQGLQFLFEYFSETQRNKGNFPGRFSGRQFSNSRSEMNVSTLELGDSALYLCASSEQGVSYEQYFGPGTRLTVT.

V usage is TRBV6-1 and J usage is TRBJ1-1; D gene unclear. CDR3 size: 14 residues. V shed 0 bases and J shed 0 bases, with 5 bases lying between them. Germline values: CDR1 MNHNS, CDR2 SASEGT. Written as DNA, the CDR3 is TGTGCCAGCAGTGAAGCAGGTTTGAACACTGAAGCTTTCTTT. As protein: CASSEAGLNTEAFF.

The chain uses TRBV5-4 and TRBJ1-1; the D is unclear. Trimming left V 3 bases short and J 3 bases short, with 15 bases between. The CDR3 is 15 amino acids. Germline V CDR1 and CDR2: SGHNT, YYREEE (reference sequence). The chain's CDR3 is CASSSKEVSYTEAFF. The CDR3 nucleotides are TGTGCCAGCAGCTCCAAGGAAGTTTCGTACACTGAAGCTTTCTTT.

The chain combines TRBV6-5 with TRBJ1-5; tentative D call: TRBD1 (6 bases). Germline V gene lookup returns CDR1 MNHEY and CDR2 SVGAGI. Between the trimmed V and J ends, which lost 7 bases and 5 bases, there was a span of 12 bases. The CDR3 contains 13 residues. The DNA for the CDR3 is TGTGCCAGCACCAGGGGATTCGATCAGCCCCAGCATTTT. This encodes CASTRGFDQPQHF.

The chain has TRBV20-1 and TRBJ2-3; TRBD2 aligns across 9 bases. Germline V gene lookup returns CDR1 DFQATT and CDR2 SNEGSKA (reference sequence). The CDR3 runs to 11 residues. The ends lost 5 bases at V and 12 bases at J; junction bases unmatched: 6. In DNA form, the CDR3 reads TGCAGTGCTCCGACTAGCGGCACACAGTATTTT. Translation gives CSAPTSGTQYF.

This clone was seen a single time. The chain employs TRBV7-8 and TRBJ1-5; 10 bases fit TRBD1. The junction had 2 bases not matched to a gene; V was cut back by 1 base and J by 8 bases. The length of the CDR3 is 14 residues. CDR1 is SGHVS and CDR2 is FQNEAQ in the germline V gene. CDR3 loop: CASSLGDRGEPQHF. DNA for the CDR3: TGTGCCAGCAGCTTAGGGGACAGGGGCGAGCCCCAGCATTTT.

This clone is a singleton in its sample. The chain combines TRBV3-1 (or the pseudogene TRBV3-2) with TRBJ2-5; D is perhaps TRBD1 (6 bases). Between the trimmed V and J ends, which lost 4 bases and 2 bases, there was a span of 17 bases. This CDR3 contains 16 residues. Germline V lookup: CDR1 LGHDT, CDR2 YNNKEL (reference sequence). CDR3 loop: CASSPRVGDTQETQYF. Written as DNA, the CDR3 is TGTGCCAGCAGCCCCCGTGTAGGGGACACACAAGAGACCCAGTACTTC.

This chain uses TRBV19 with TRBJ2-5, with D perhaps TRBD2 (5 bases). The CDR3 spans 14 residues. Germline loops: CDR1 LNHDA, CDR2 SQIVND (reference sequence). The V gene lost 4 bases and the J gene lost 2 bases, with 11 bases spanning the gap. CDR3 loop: CASSRLGKQETQYF. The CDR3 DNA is TGTGCCAGTAGTAGGCTCGGGAAACAAGAGACCCAGTACTTC.

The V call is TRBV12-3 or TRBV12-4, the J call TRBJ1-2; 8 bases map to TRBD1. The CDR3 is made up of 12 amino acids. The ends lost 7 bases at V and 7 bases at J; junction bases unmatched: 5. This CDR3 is CASNTGGAGYTF. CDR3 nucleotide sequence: TGTGCCAGCAATACAGGGGGAGCTGGCTACACCTTC.

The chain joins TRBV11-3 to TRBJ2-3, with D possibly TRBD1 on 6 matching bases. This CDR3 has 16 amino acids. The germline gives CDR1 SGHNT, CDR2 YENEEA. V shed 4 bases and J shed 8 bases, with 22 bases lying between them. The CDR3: CASSSAGETRRGTQYF. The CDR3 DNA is TGTGCCAGCAGCTCGGCAGGGGAAACCCGCCGTGGTACGCAGTATTTT.